The clone carrying this T cell receptor (beta chain) has ten or more counts. The data derive from a study of T cells in Graves' hyperthyroidism and ophthalmopathy. Amplification of TCR beta CDR3 regions used RNA as the template. The HTBI primer set served for first-round RT-PCR of the TCR CDR3. TCRdb processed the multiplex PCR reads anew with MiXCR; each CDR3 protein has one entry. The sample holds about 840,000 distinct CDR3 sequences, 35% to 40% seen once. The specimen was blood. This receptor was obtained from a man younger than 30 with Graves' hyperthyroidism.

This chain's CDR3 is CATSRGDSRYEQYF. The CDR3 nucleotides are TGTGCCACCAGCAGAGGGGACAGTCGATACGAGCAGTACTTC. This chain uses TRBV15 with TRBJ2-7; 7 nucleotides align to TRBD1. CDR3 size: 14 residues. Looked up from germline, CDR1 is LNHNV and CDR2 is YYDKDF (reference sequence). Germline trimming cut 1 base from V and 4 bases from J; bases unmatched to any gene: 4.